Given below is one T cell receptor beta chain in context. The data were produced by immunoSEQ multiplex PCR, yet TCRdb's version contains in-frame clones alone and is incomplete. This table holds approximately 11,000 clones, approximately 84% found once. This entry belongs to a study of OX40 agonist ivuxolimab in advanced cancers. The CDR3 is 11 residues long. Germline V gene sequence: CDR1 LNHDA, CDR2 SQIVND (reference sequence). Trimming shortened V by 11 bases and J by 7 bases, and 11 bases separated the two germline ends. The source is an adult with an advanced solid tumor such as melanoma, head and neck, liver or kidney cancer. V gene TRBV19 combines with J gene TRBJ2-2; no clear D. This material consisted of CD4+ or CD8+ T cells sorted from blood, taken in a trial of the OX40 agonist ivuxolimab. CDR3 in DNA: TGTGCCCGCAGCAGTGGCGGGGAGCTGTTTTTT. Amino acid sequence: CARSSGGELFF. Full variable domain (outside the CDR3, taken from reference TRBV19 and TRBJ2-2): DGGITQSPKYLFRKEGQNVTLSCEQNLNHDAMYWYRQDPGQGLRLIYYSQIVNDFQKGDIAEGYSVSREKKESFPLTVTSAQKNPTAFYLCARSSGGELFFGEGSRLTVL.